The 13 T cell receptor beta chains reported below all come from one sample, sequenced in a study of T cell responses to AZD1222 COVID-19 vaccine. Libraries were prepared by immunoSEQ multiplex PCR; TCRdb keeps only in-frame clonotypes and omits some of them. The table shows roughly 150,000 clones, with around 92% occurring only once. The specimen comprised peripheral blood, sampled on day 0 of AZD1222 vaccination. These receptors were collected from an adult in good health.

The chain couples TRBV6-6 to TRBJ1-5, with TRBD1 identical over 9 bases. Unmatched junction bases numbered 4, after V lost 8 bases and J lost 5 bases. Germline CDR1 is MNHNY and CDR2 is SVGAGI (reference sequence). The CDR3 has 13 amino acids. The CDR3 region is CASRGQGDQPQHF. The CDR3 nucleotides are TGTGCCAGCCGGGGACAGGGAGATCAGCCCCAGCATTTT.

The gene calls are TRBV10-1 and TRBJ1-4; tentatively, D is TRBD1 (5 bases). The V end was cut by 6 bases, the J end by 7 bases, with 12 bases between. CDR3 length equals 13 residues. CDR1 is WNHNN, CDR2 SYGVQD, per germline (reference sequence). CDR3 sequence reads: CASRGRDAEKLFF. The DNA for the CDR3 is TGCGCCAGCAGGGGCAGGGACGCTGAAAAACTGTTTTTT.

The J gene is TRBJ2-2, the V gene TRBV6-5; maybe TRBD2 (6 bases). The germline V gene has CDR1 MNHEY and CDR2 SVGAGI. This CDR3 contains 15 residues. The V end lost 8 bases, the J end lost 0 bases, and 13 bases lay between the germline ends. CDR3 in DNA: TGTGCCAGCGCTCGGGGCGGGACGAACACCGGGGAGCTGTTTTTT. Translating it yields CASARGGTNTGELFF.

The V gene is TRBV21-1, the J gene TRBJ1-4; the table's TRBD1 call for D was not verified on the DNA. TRBV21-1 is marked as a pseudogene. CDR3 length equals 16 residues. The CDR3 region is CASSKERSRGDEKLFF. CDR3 bases: TGTGCCAGCAGCAAAGAAAGGTCCAGGGGGGACGAAAAACTGTTTTTT.

V usage is TRBV9 and J usage is TRBJ2-3; D is tentatively TRBD1 or TRBD2 (5 bases each). CDR3 size: 14 residues. The ends were cut back, 3 bases at V and 9 bases at J, with 17 bases in the middle. The germline V gene encodes CDR1 SGDLS and CDR2 YYNGEE. For the CDR3, the DNA is TGTGCCAGCAGCGATCGGGACCCCGCCCCGACGCAGTATTTT. It translates to CASSDRDPAPTQYF.

The rearrangement joins TRBV28 to TRBJ2-5; no firm D call. The CDR3 totals 13 residues. Per the germline V gene, CDR1 is MDHEN and CDR2 is SYDVKM. Trimming took 2 bases from V and 5 from J, leaving 9 bases between them. CDR3 sequence reads: CASSLPGRETQYF. CDR3 DNA sequence: TGTGCCAGCAGTTTACCGGGCCGGGAGACCCAGTACTTC.

The J gene is TRBJ2-7, the V gene TRBV27; 7 nucleotides line up with TRBD1. Germline CDR1 MNHEY, CDR2 SMNVEV (reference sequence). The CDR3 has 14 residues. V trimming: 5 bases; J trimming: 1 base; junction bases outside the gene matches: 5. The DNA of the CDR3 is TGTGCCAGCAGTACCTGGGACAGATCCTACGAGCAGTACTTC. It codes for CASSTWDRSYEQYF.

The chain joins TRBV19 to TRBJ1-5, with no clear D. CDR1 is LNHDA and CDR2 is SQIVND in the germline V gene (reference sequence). V lost 3 bases and J lost 6, with 6 bases in between. The CDR3 is 12 amino acids. CDR3 nucleotides: TGTGCCAGTAGTATGTGGAGTCAGCCCCAGCATTTT. Translation: CASSMWSQPQHF.

The chain is built from TRBV6-5 and TRBJ1-3; tentatively, D is TRBD1 (5 bases). V was shortened by 0 bases and J by 0 bases, with 9 bases between the two germline ends. The CDR3 loop spans 16 amino acids. Per germline, CDR1 MNHEY and CDR2 SVGAGI. The CDR3 nucleotides read TGTGCCAGCAGTTACTCGACAGCCGCCTCTGGAAACACCATATATTTT. Translating it yields CASSYSTAASGNTIYF.

The J gene is TRBJ2-3, the V gene TRBV5-1; D possibly matches TRBD1 or TRBD2 (5 bases each). CDR3 length: 15 amino acids. V lost 2 bases and J lost 3, with 13 bases in between. Germline V gives CDR1 SGHRS, CDR2 YFSETQ. The CDR3 nucleotides read TGCGCCAGCAGCTTTGGTGGGGGTCGAACAGATACGCAGTATTTT. It translates to CASSFGGGRTDTQYF.

The chain joins TRBV5-6 to TRBJ1-3; 7 bases fit TRBD1. The length of the CDR3 is 16 residues. Germline V CDR1 and CDR2: SGHDT, YYEEEE. The V segment lost 6 bases and the J segment 4 bases; nucleotides outside the gene matches: 13. The CDR3 is CASTHWTGLGGNTIYF. In DNA, the CDR3 is TGTGCCAGCACCCACTGGACAGGACTGGGAGGAAACACCATATATTTT. The variable domain in full, completed from reference TRBV5-6 and TRBJ1-3, reads DAGVTQSPTHLIKTRGQQVTLRCSPKSGHDTVSWYQQALGQGPQFIFQYYEEEERQRGNFPDRFSGHQFPNYSSELNVNALLLGDSALYLCASTHWTGLGGNTIYFGEGSWLTVV.

In nucleotides, the CDR3 is TGTGCCATCAGACGGACAGGGGGGGACACAGATACGCAGTATTTT. It is translated as CAIRRTGGDTDTQYF. The J gene is TRBJ2-3, the V gene TRBV10-3; TRBD1 matches at 10 bases. V trimming: 6 bases; J trimming: 2 bases; junction bases outside the gene matches: 5. The CDR3 contains 15 residues. Germline V lookup: CDR1 ENHRY, CDR2 SYGVKD.

The V and J genes are TRBV5-4 and TRBJ1-6; 7 nucleotides align to TRBD1. V trimming: 4 bases; J trimming: 8 bases; junction bases outside the gene matches: 9. Germline lookup yields CDR1 SGHNT and CDR2 YYREEE (reference sequence). CDR3 length: 15 residues. The CDR3 here is CASSRDSFVDSPLHF. The CDR3 coding sequence is TGTGCCAGCAGCCGGGACAGTTTCGTGGATTCACCCCTCCACTTT.